A selection of T cell receptor beta chains follows, all from one sample in a study of T cell changes during pregnancy in multiple sclerosis. Repertoires were generated with immunoSEQ multiplex PCR, while TCRdb's copy carries only in-frame clones and drops some. The table lists 20,000 to 25,000 clones, roughly 87% of them singletons. The sequences come from CD8+ T cells from peripheral blood mononuclear cells, collected after pregnancy. Source of these receptors: a female donor with multiple sclerosis, enrolled in a pregnancy study. Both conserved end residues are part of each CDR3. The D gene is left open where the match is weak. Clone size is shown for a subset of rows, as once, few, many or a class of expanded clone.

>TRBJ2-7|TRBV27|-|-
TGTGCCAGCAGTTTTGGCCAGGATTACGAGCAGTACTTC
CASSFGQDYEQYF
>TRBJ2-4|TRBV21-1|-|-
TGTGCCAGCAGCAGCAGGGTAGCCAAAAACATTCAGTACTTC
CASSSRVAKNIQYF
>TRBJ2-5|TRBV5-4|-|TRBD1
TGTGCCAGCAGACAAGGACAGGTCAAAGAGACCCAGTACTTC
CASRQGQVKETQYF
>TRBJ2-5|TRBV10-1|few|TRBD1
TGCGCCAGCAGTGAGTCGGTGGGGACAGGGCTTCAAGAGACCCAGTACTTC
CASSESVGTGLQETQYF
>TRBJ1-5|TRBV25-1|-|-
TGTGCCAGCAGTCTAGGGGGGGATAGCAATCAGCCCCAGCATTTT
CASSLGGDSNQPQHF
>TRBJ1-2|TRBV30|-|-
TGTGCCTGGAGCTCATTTAATAGGGGGGGCAACTATGGCTACACCTTC
CAWSSFNRGGNYGYTF
>TRBJ2-7|TRBV11-2|-|TRBD1
TGTGCCAGCAGCTTATTCTTATCGGTTACAGGGGCAGTCTACGAGCAGTACTTC
CASSLFLSVTGAVYEQYF
>TRBJ1-5|TRBV7-6|-|-
TGTGCCAGCAGCTTCGGGGGAGATCAGCCCCAGCATTTT
CASSFGGDQPQHF
>TRBJ1-5|TRBV9|-|TRBD1
TGTGCCAGCAGCGTTGGGACAGGGGGACAGCCCCAGCATTTT
CASSVGTGGQPQHF
>TRBJ2-3|TRBV5-1|-|-
TGCGCCAGCAGCCCGACTACCAGCACAGATACGCAGTATTTT
CASSPTTSTDTQYF
>TRBJ2-7|TRBV18|-|-
TGTGCCAGCTCATCTGTCTATCCCTACGAGCAGTACTTC
CASSSVYPYEQYF
>TRBJ1-2|TRBV13|-|TRBD1
TGTGCCAGCAGCCAAACCCGCCCAGCCCAGGGGGAAAACTATGGCTACACCTTC
CASSQTRPAQGENYGYTF
>TRBJ2-3|TRBV28|-|-
TGTGCCAGCAGTTTAGGCGGGACCAACACAGATACGCAGTATTTT
CASSLGGTNTDTQYF
>TRBJ2-1|TRBV7-9|-|TRBD1
TGTGCCAGCAGCTTAGACGGGACAGGGTATGAGCAGTTCTTC
CASSLDGTGYEQFF
>TRBJ2-3|TRBV7-7|-|-
TGTGCTAGCAGCTTAGCCCCAGGGGTGGGAGATACGCAGTATTTT
CASSLAPGVGDTQYF
>TRBJ1-5|TRBV6-1|-|-
TGTGCCAGCAGTGAATGGGCAGGGGTGAATCAGCCCCAGCATTTT
CASSEWAGVNQPQHF
>TRBJ2-1|TRBV6-4|-|TRBD2
TGTGCCAGCAGTGACTCGCGGGAGGGCCGTTCCTACAATGAGCAGTTCTTC
CASSDSREGRSYNEQFF
>TRBJ2-7|TRBV28|-|-
TGTGCCAGCAGTTTTAATGTCAGATACTACGAGCAGTACTTC
CASSFNVRYYEQYF
>TRBJ2-3|TRBV14|-|-
TGTGCCAGCAGTCGGGGACTCGCCCTAGATACGCAGTATTTT
CASSRGLALDTQYF
>TRBJ2-7|TRBV4-2|-|TRBD1
TGTGCCAGCAGCACCCGGGACAGAGACTACGAGCAGTACTTC
CASSTRDRDYEQYF
>TRBJ2-5|TRBV6-4|-|TRBD1
TGTGCCAGCAGTGACGGGACAGGGGGCGCAGAGACCCAGTACTTC
CASSDGTGGAETQYF
>TRBJ2-3|TRBV7-6|few|TRBD2
TGTGCCAGCAGCTTAGGCGCGGGAGGGCCGGGCACAGATACGCAGTATTTT
CASSLGAGGPGTDTQYF
>TRBJ2-7|TRBV5-4|-|TRBD2
TGTGCCAGCAGTACACTAGCGGGACCTACCTACGAGCAGTACTTC
CASSTLAGPTYEQYF
>TRBJ2-7|TRBV27|-|-
TGTGCCAGCAGCCCTTTCCCTTCCTACGAGCAGTACTTC
CASSPFPSYEQYF
>TRBJ1-5|TRBV9|-|-
TGTGCCAGCAGCGTAGGAGGCGGAAATCAGCCCCAGCATTTT
CASSVGGGNQPQHF
>TRBJ2-7|TRBV30|-|TRBD2
TGTGCCTGGAGTGGAGCGGGAGGGAGCTCCTACGAGCAGTACTTC
CAWSGAGGSSYEQYF
>TRBJ2-7|TRBV7-6|-|-
TGTGCCAGCAGCTTAGCGCGTGGAGGCGAGCAGTACTTC
CASSLARGGEQYF
>TRBJ2-7|TRBV19|-|-
TGTGCCAGTAGTAGGCTTGAGGGCACCTCCTACGAGCAGTACTTC
CASSRLEGTSYEQYF
>TRBJ1-1|TRBV19|-|-
TGTGCCAGTACCGAAAGCCCCGGAGGGAACACTGAAGCTTTCTTT
CASTESPGGNTEAFF
>TRBJ2-5|TRBV10-1|-|TRBD2
TGCGCCAGCAGTGACCGGGTCAGCGGGAGGGCCCATGAGACCCAGTACTTC
CASSDRVSGRAHETQYF
>TRBJ1-5|TRBV7-9|-|-
TGTGCCAGCAGCAGGGGGGGGGAAGTGCCCCAGCATTTT
CASSRGGEVPQHF
>TRBJ2-3|TRBV4-1|-|-
TGCGCCAGCAGCCAATCTAGCGTCAGGAATACGCAGTATTTT
CASSQSSVRNTQYF
>TRBJ2-7|TRBV7-9|-|-
TGTGCCAGCAGCTTAGACGGTCTTTCCTACGAGCAGTACTTC
CASSLDGLSYEQYF
>TRBJ1-5|TRBV10-3|-|TRBD1
TGTGCCATCAGTGAAGGGTCAGGGGGAGGTTGGAGCAATCAGCCCCAGCATTTT
CAISEGSGGGWSNQPQHF